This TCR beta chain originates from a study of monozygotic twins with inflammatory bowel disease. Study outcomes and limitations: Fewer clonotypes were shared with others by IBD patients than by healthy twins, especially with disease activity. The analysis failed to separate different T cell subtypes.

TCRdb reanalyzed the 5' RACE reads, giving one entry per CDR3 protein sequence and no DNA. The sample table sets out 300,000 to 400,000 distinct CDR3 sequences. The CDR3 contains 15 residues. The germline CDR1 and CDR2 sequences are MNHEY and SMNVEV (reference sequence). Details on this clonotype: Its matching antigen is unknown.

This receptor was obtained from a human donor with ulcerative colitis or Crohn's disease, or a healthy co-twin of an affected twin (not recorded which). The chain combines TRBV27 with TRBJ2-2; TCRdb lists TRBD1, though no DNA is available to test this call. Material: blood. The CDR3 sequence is CASRARGVPTGELFF.